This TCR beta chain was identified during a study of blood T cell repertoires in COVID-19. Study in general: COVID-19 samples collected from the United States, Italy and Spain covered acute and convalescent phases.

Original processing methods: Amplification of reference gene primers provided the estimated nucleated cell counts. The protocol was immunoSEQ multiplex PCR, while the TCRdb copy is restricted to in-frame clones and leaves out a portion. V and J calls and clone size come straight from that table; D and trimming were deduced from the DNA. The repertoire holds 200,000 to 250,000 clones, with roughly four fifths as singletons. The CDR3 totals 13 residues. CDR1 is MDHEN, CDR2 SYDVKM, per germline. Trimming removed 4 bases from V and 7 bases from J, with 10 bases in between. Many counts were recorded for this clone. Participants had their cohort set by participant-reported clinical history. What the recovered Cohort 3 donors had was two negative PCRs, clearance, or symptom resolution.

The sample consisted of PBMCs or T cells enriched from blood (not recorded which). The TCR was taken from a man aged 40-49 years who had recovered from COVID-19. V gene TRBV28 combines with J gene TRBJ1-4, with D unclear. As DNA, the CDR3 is TGTGCCAGCAGTTCCCCGAGGGTTGAAAAACTGTTTTTT. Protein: CASSSPRVEKLFF.